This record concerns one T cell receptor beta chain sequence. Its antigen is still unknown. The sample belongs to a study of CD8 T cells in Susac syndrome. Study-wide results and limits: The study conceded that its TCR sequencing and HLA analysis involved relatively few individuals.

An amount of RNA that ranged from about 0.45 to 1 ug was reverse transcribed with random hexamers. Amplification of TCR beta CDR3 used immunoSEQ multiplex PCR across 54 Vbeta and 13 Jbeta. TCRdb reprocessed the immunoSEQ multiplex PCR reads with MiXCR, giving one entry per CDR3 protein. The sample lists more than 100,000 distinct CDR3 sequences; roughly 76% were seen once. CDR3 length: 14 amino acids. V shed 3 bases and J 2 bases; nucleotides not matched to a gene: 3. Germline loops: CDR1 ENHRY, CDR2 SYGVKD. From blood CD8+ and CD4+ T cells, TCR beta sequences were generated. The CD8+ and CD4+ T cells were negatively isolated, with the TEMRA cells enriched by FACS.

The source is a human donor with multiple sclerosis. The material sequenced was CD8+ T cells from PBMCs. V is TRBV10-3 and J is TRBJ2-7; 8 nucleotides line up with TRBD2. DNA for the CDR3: TGTGCCATCAGTGATAGCGGGGTCACCTACGAGCAGTACTTC. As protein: CAISDSGVTYEQYF.